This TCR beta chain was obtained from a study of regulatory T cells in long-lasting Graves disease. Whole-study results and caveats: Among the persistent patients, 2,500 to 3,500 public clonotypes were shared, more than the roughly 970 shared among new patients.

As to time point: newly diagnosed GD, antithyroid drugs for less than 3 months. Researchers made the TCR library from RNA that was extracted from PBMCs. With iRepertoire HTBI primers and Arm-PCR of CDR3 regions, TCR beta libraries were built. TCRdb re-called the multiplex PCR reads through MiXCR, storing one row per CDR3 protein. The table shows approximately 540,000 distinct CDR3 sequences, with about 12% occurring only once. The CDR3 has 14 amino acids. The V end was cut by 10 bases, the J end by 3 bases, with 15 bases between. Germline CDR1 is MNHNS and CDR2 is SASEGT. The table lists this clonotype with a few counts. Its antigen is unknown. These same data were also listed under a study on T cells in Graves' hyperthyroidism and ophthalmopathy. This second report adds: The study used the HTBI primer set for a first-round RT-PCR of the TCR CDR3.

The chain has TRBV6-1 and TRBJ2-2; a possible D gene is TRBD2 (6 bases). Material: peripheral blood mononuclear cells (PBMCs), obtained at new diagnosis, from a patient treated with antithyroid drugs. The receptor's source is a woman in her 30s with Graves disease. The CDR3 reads CATAPGLYTGELFF. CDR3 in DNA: TGTGCCACCGCCCCGGGACTGTACACCGGGGAGCTGTTTTTT.